A single sample is the source of the 28 T cell receptor beta chains below, sequenced in a study of technical replicates of blood from a handful of donors (dated by TCRdb to about 2017). The library was prepared using the immunoSEQ multiplex PCR assay. As stored in TCRdb, this immuneACCESS dataset retains in-frame rearrangements with V and J assigned. A fraction of the clones does not appear; measured against another copy, unresolved V genes explain less than half of the discrepancy, and the remainder lacks a known reason. Across this sample there are more than 70,000 clones, with 90% to 97% seen only once. Around 0.2% of the sample lies in the top ten. The sample taken for sequencing was T cells isolated from PBMCs. The receptors come from a human donor in good health.

This chain uses TRBV2 with TRBJ2-5; D is perhaps TRBD1 (5 bases). From germline, CDR1 is SNHLY and CDR2 FYNNEI. V was pared by 8 bases and J by 5 bases, with 18 bases between. CDR3 size: 14 residues. The CDR3 nucleotides are TGTGCCAGCCTTGACCAGGGATCGAAGGAGACCCAGTACTTC. Translated, it gives CASLDQGSKETQYF. Full variable domain (remainder filled in from reference TRBV2 and TRBJ2-5): EPEVTQTPSHQVTQMGQEVILRCVPISNHLYFYWYRQILGQKVEFLVSFYNNEISEKSEIFDDQFSVERPDGSNFTLKIRSTKLEDSAMYFCASLDQGSKETQYFGPGTRLLVL.

In nucleotides, the CDR3 is TGTGCTAGTGCTAACATTCCGGGACAGTTGAACAATGAGCAGTTCTTC. Its translation is CASANIPGQLNNEQFF. The gene calls are TRBV12-5 and TRBJ2-1, with 7 bases lining up with TRBD1. The junction had 14 bases not matched to a gene; V was cut back by 7 bases and J by 5 bases. CDR1 is LGHNT and CDR2 is FRNRAP in the germline V gene. The length of the CDR3 is 16 residues.

The V call is TRBV5-1, the J call TRBJ2-7; TRBD2 agrees at 10 bases. CDR1 is SGHRS and CDR2 is YFSETQ in the germline V gene. The CDR3 extends over 14 amino acids. With 0 bases clipped from V and 7 bases from J, the junction kept 4 bases outside the gene matches. CDR3 nucleotides: TGCGCCAGCAGCTTGGCAGGACTAGCGGAAGAGCAGTACTTC. Amino acid sequence: CASSLAGLAEEQYF.

The chain employs TRBV7-9 and TRBJ1-2; D gene unclear. The CDR3 sequence is 15 residues long. Trimming took off 6 bases at V and 8 bases at J, with 22 bases between the two ends. Germline CDR1 is SEHNR and CDR2 is FQNEAQ (reference sequence). The chain's CDR3 is CASRPLTEKDSGYTF. CDR3 DNA sequence: TGTGCCAGCAGACCATTGACGGAGAAAGATAGCGGCTACACCTTC.

J is TRBJ1-6 and V is TRBV5-6; tentative D call: TRBD1 (5 bases). Trimming pared 2 bases from V and 1 base from J, leaving 7 bases between. In germline, CDR1 is SGHDT, CDR2 YYEEEE. The CDR3 extends over 15 amino acids. The CDR3 here is CASSFRASYNSPLHF. The CDR3 region has the DNA TGTGCCAGCAGCTTCAGGGCTTCCTATAATTCACCCCTCCACTTT.

The chain couples TRBV28 to TRBJ1-1, with D perhaps TRBD1 (6 bases). Per the germline V gene, CDR1 is MDHEN and CDR2 is SYDVKM. There are 14 residues in the CDR3. Trimming shortened V by 9 bases and J by 6 bases, and 20 bases separated the two germline ends. Here the CDR3 reads CASRILGGAPEAFF. CDR3 sequence (DNA): TGTGCCAGTAGAATTTTAGGGGGGGCGCCTGAAGCTTTCTTT.

The CDR3 coding sequence is TGTGCCAGTAGAGACAGGGAACTTCACAATGAGCAGTTCTTC. This codes for CASRDRELHNEQFF. This chain joins TRBV19 and TRBJ2-1; 7 bases align to TRBD1. The trim removed 6 bases at V and 5 bases at J, leaving 7 bases unmatched. The V gene's germline CDR1 is LNHDA and CDR2 SQIVND (reference sequence). This CDR3 contains 14 residues.

V usage is TRBV29-1 and J usage is TRBJ2-2; D is ambiguous. The germline V gene has CDR1 SQVTM and CDR2 ANQGSEA. The germline V and J ends were trimmed by 5 bases and 1 base, with 8 bases remaining between them. This CDR3 is built from 13 residues. In DNA, the CDR3 is TGCAGCGTTACCCGACAGAACACCGGGGAGCTGTTTTTT. This gives the protein CSVTRQNTGELFF.

This clone appeared a few times. The V and J genes are TRBV27 and TRBJ2-1, with 7 bases fitting TRBD2. Trimming cost V 6 bases and J 6 bases; bases outside gene matches: 5. CDR3 size: 13 residues. Germline CDR1 reads MNHEY; CDR2 reads SMNVEV (reference sequence). DNA for the CDR3: TGTGCCAGCAGCCCACTAGCGTCCAATGAGCAGTTCTTC. Its protein is CASSPLASNEQFF.

The J gene is TRBJ1-1, the V gene TRBV21-1; the D call of TRBD1 is as the table states it, not checked on the DNA. TRBV21-1 is designated a pseudogene. CDR3 length: 15 amino acids. Written as DNA, the CDR3 is TGTGCCAGCAGCAAATGGGCTCGACAGAACACTGAAGCTTTCTTT. This encodes CASSKWARQNTEAFF.

In its sample, this clone was seen once. V gene TRBV5-1 combines with J gene TRBJ2-5; D is perhaps TRBD2 (5 bases). In germline, CDR1 is SGHRS, CDR2 YFSETQ. V dropped 0 bases and J dropped 2 bases, with 11 bases sitting between them. The CDR3 covers 15 residues. Here the CDR3 DNA reads TGCGCCAGCAGCTTGGGCGGGTCGGGGCAAGAGACCCAGTACTTC. Amino acid sequence: CASSLGGSGQETQYF.

V usage is TRBV2 and J usage is TRBJ1-2; 9 positions agree with TRBD1. This CDR3 region has 14 residues. The V and J ends lost 3 bases and 5 bases, in that order; junction bases with no gene match: 4. The germline CDR1 and CDR2 sequences are SNHLY and FYNNEI. The CDR3 here is CASSDGQGSYGYTF. The CDR3 DNA is TGTGCCAGCAGTGACGGACAGGGGTCTTATGGCTACACCTTC.

The V gene is TRBV7-6, the J gene TRBJ2-3; 8 bases fit TRBD2. J lost 4 bases, V lost 5 bases, and 11 bases had no gene match. Germline-derived CDR1 and CDR2 are SGHVS and FNYEAQ. This CDR3 region has 16 residues. The CDR3 region has the DNA TGTGCCAGCAGCCCTGAACCGGGACTAGACCCAGATACGCAGTATTTT. Protein product: CASSPEPGLDPDTQYF.

The chain carries TRBV5-1 and TRBJ2-3; D perhaps matches TRBD1 (5 bases). The germline V and J ends were trimmed by 2 bases and 5 bases, with 9 bases remaining between them. The CDR3 spans 13 residues. CDR1 is SGHRS and CDR2 is YFSETQ in the germline V gene. The CDR3 reads CASSLGVGDTQYF. The CDR3 region has the DNA TGCGCCAGCAGCTTAGGGGTTGGAGATACGCAGTATTTT. Full variable domain (outside the CDR3, taken from reference TRBV5-1 and TRBJ2-3): KAGVTQTPRYLIKTRGQQVTLSCSPISGHRSVSWYQQTPGQGLQFLFEYFSETQRNKGNFPGRFSGRQFSNSRSEMNVSTLELGDSALYLCASSLGVGDTQYFGPGTRLTVL.

The chain couples TRBV27 to TRBJ2-1; 7 bases fit TRBD2. This CDR3 region has 14 residues. Losses at the gene ends were 8 bases for V and 7 bases for J; bases not matched to a gene: 11. The germline V gene encodes CDR1 MNHEY and CDR2 SMNVEV (reference sequence). In DNA form, the CDR3 reads TGTGCCAGCGTAAGCGGGGTAATGGTTAATGAGCAGTTCTTC. This codes for CASVSGVMVNEQFF.

The chain recombines TRBV6-4 with TRBJ2-1; D uncertain. The CDR3 length is 16 residues. Deletions cut 6 bases from V and 0 bases from J, with 15 bases between. Germline V CDR1 and CDR2: MRHNA, SNTAGT. DNA of the CDR3: TGTGCCAGCAGCGAAGCAGTGGGCCGCTCCTACAATGAGCAGTTCTTC. Residues: CASSEAVGRSYNEQFF.

The gene calls are TRBV11-3 and TRBJ2-3, with 7 bases that match TRBD1. V trimming: 4 bases; J trimming: 6 bases; junction bases outside the gene matches: 10. The CDR3 totals 15 residues. The germline CDR1 and CDR2 sequences are SGHNT and YENEEA. In nucleotides, the CDR3 is TGTGCCAGCAGCTCACTGACAGGGCCCACCGATACGCAGTATTTT. This codes for CASSSLTGPTDTQYF.

This sequence joins TRBV28 and TRBJ2-1; D not certain. Germline loops: CDR1 MDHEN, CDR2 SYDVKM. This CDR3 has 13 amino acids. V gave up 2 bases and J gave up 5 bases, with 7 bases separating them. The chain's CDR3 is CASSLGQDNEQFF. As DNA, the CDR3 is TGTGCCAGCAGTTTAGGGCAGGACAATGAGCAGTTCTTC.

The CDR3 DNA sequence: TGTGCCAGCAGTGATATCGGGATTTACGAGCAGTACTTC. It encodes CASSDIGIYEQYF. V is TRBV6-1 and J is TRBJ2-7, with a possible D match to TRBD2 (5 bases). The V and J ends lost 3 bases and 4 bases respectively, with 10 bases between them. CDR3 length equals 13 residues. Germline V gives CDR1 MNHNS, CDR2 SASEGT.

The chain joins TRBV10-1 to TRBJ2-1; 9 bases map to TRBD2. V gave up 6 bases and J gave up 8 bases; unmatched junction bases: 17. Germline V gene lookup returns CDR1 WNHNN and CDR2 SYGVQD (reference sequence). The CDR3 covers 17 residues. The CDR3 nucleotides read TGCGCCAGCAGCCCCGGGCGACTAGCGGCCAACTGGGATGAGCAGTTCTTC. It codes for CASSPGRLAANWDEQFF.

The chain uses TRBV6-6 and TRBJ2-2; D is undetermined. The CDR3 runs to 11 residues. V was trimmed by 4 bases and J by 6 bases, leaving 3 bases between them. CDR1 is MNHNY and CDR2 is SVGAGI in the germline V gene (reference sequence). The CDR3 reads CASSSSGELFF. CDR3 DNA sequence: TGTGCCAGCAGTTCCTCCGGGGAGCTGTTTTTT.

This chain connects TRBV13 to TRBJ1-1, with D possibly TRBD1 on 6 matching bases. V lost 2 bases and J lost 4, with 14 bases in between. The CDR3 length is 15 residues. Germline V gene data show CDR1 as PRHDT and CDR2 as FYEKMQ (reference sequence). The CDR3 reads CASSLPHTGFTEAFF. The CDR3 DNA sequence: TGTGCCAGCAGCTTACCCCACACAGGGTTCACTGAAGCTTTCTTT.

The J gene is TRBJ2-6, the V gene TRBV13, with D possibly TRBD1 on 6 matching bases. Trimming took 4 bases from V and 0 from J, leaving 19 bases between them. This CDR3 has 19 amino acids. Per the germline V gene, CDR1 is PRHDT and CDR2 is FYEKMQ (reference sequence). The CDR3 nucleotides are TGTGCCAGCAGCTCAGTTGAAACAGGGCCTCACTCTGGGGCCAACGTCCTGACTTTC. Encoded protein: CASSSVETGPHSGANVLTF.

The chain links TRBV28 to TRBJ2-7; 9 positions match TRBD1. This CDR3 contains 16 residues. The trim removed 4 bases at V and 7 bases at J, leaving 14 bases unmatched. The germline gives CDR1 MDHEN, CDR2 SYDVKM. The CDR3 here is CASSSGPGTGFYEQYF. The CDR3 region has the DNA TGTGCCAGCAGTTCCGGCCCCGGGACAGGGTTTTATGAGCAGTACTTC.

This rearrangement joins TRBV5-1 to TRBJ2-7, with 12 bases aligning to TRBD2. Germline V gives CDR1 SGHRS, CDR2 YFSETQ. The CDR3 sequence is 14 residues long. Trimming cost V 0 bases and J 7 bases; bases outside gene matches: 2. CDR3 nucleotides: TGCGCCAGCAGCTTGGGACTAGCGGGGGAGGAGCAGTACTTC. It specifies CASSLGLAGEEQYF.

The J gene is TRBJ2-3, the V gene TRBV4-2; perhaps TRBD2 as D (5 bases). Germline V gives CDR1 LGHNA, CDR2 YNFKEQ. Trimming cost V 2 bases and J 2 bases, with 8 bases left between them. This CDR3 contains 14 residues. CDR3: CASSQQGLTDTQYF. Written as DNA, the CDR3 is TGTGCCAGCAGCCAACAAGGACTCACAGATACGCAGTATTTT.

V gene TRBV9 combines with J gene TRBJ2-7; TRBD1 matches at 8 bases. V lost 4 bases, J lost 3 bases, and 6 bases stayed unmatched. Germline CDR1 is SGDLS and CDR2 is YYNGEE. The CDR3 has 14 amino acids. CDR3 residues: CASSKGQVGYEQYF. For the CDR3, the DNA is TGTGCCAGCAGCAAGGGACAGGTTGGCTACGAGCAGTACTTC.

V gene TRBV5-1 combines with J gene TRBJ1-1; 8 bases are a match to TRBD1. Germline-derived CDR1 and CDR2 are SGHRS and YFSETQ. The CDR3 loop spans 15 amino acids. The V and J ends lost 3 bases and 4 bases, in that order; junction bases with no gene match: 8. CDR3 residues: CASSYRTGRATEAFF. As DNA, the CDR3 is TGCGCCAGCAGCTACCGGACAGGGAGGGCCACTGAAGCTTTCTTT.